Following are 20 T cell receptor beta chains from one sample sequenced in a study of vaccination effects on CD4 cells after COVID-19. Before sequencing took place, the ViraFEST assay used viral peptide pools to expand antigen-specific CD4+ T cells. Culture lasted about 11 days before CD4+ T cell isolation. Participants were vaccinated with two doses of either the BNT162b2 or mRNA-1273 vaccine. The table came from immunoSEQ multiplex PCR; TCRdb's copy has only in-frame clones and leaves some out. The sample lists 20,000 or so clones; approximately 76% were seen once. These receptors' antigens are unknown. The sample consisted of CD4+ T cells from PBMCs cultured with HCoV-229E spike peptides, taken after COVID-19 vaccination. The receptor set was obtained from a human donor who received a COVID-19 vaccine.

In its sample, this clone was seen a few times. CDR3 region: CASSSAGTGNEKLFF. Written as DNA, the CDR3 is TGCGCCAGCAGCTCCGCCGGGACAGGGAATGAAAAACTGTTTTTT. The chain carries TRBV5-1 and TRBJ1-4; 9 nucleotides match TRBD1. The CDR3 consists of 15 residues. CDR1 is SGHRS, CDR2 YFSETQ, per germline. J gave up 5 bases and V 3 bases, and 5 bases lay outside the gene matches.

The chain uses TRBV15 and TRBJ1-5; the match to TRBD1 covers 9 bases. The CDR3 length is 19 residues. V shed 1 base, J shed 4 bases, and the junction held 14 bases outside the gene matches. Germline V gene lookup returns CDR1 LNHNV and CDR2 YYDKDF (reference sequence). CDR3 sequence: CATSRALKQGARGNQPQHF. CDR3 DNA: TGTGCCACCAGCAGAGCCCTCAAACAGGGGGCGCGAGGAAATCAGCCCCAGCATTTT.

V and J are TRBV11-2 and TRBJ2-5; 9 bases agree with TRBD1. After removal of 1 base from V and 5 bases from J, the junction contained 5 bases not matched to a gene. Per germline, CDR1 SGHAT and CDR2 FQNNGV. The CDR3 sequence is 15 residues long. The CDR3 DNA follows: TGTGCCAGCAGCTTAGGTGGGACAGGGCGGGAGACCCAGTACTTC. Encoded protein: CASSLGGTGRETQYF.

The rearrangement links TRBV7-9 to TRBJ1-3, with a weak D call TRBD1 (6 bases). CDR1 is SEHNR and CDR2 is FQNEAQ in the germline V gene (reference sequence). The CDR3 contains 15 residues. V lost 5 bases and J 3 bases, leaving 14 bases between the germline ends. The CDR3 loop reads CASSPKQGNGNTIYF. CDR3 coding DNA: TGTGCCAGCAGCCCCAAACAGGGAAATGGAAACACCATATATTTT.

J is TRBJ2-6 and V is TRBV3-1 (or the pseudogene TRBV3-2); the D is unclear. CDR3 length: 16 amino acids. V lost 0 bases and J 1 base, leaving 7 bases between the germline ends. Germline lookup yields CDR1 LGHDT and CDR2 YNNKEL (reference sequence). CDR3 bases: TGTGCCAGCAGCCAAGACTGGGGTTCTGGGGCCAACGTCCTGACTTTC. This sequence encodes CASSQDWGSGANVLTF.

This clone was observed a handful of times. The V call is TRBV4-1, the J call TRBJ1-5, with D perhaps TRBD1 (6 bases). The V gene's germline CDR1 is MGHRA and CDR2 YSYEKL. This CDR3 has 18 residues. Trimming removed 1 base at V and 2 bases at J, with 18 bases between. In DNA form, the CDR3 reads TGCGCCAGCAGCCAAGCCTCCAGGGGCGGCTCTCGCAATCAGCCCCAGCATTTT. This codes for CASSQASRGGSRNQPQHF.

This chain joins TRBV5-5 and TRBJ2-3; TRBD2 aligns across 9 bases. The CDR3 is 18 residues long. J gave up 2 bases and V 1 base, and 11 bases lay outside the gene matches. The germline CDR1 and CDR2 sequences are SGHKS and YYEKEE (reference sequence). The CDR3 protein is CASSLRVPSGISTDTQYF. The CDR3 nucleotides read TGTGCCAGCAGCTTGCGGGTTCCTAGCGGGATCTCCACAGATACGCAGTATTTT.

The sample holds a few counts of this clone. This chain connects TRBV30 to TRBJ1-6; a possible D gene is TRBD1 (6 bases). Trimming shortened V by 5 bases and J by 7 bases, and 15 bases separated the two germline ends. Germline loops: CDR1 GTSNPN, CDR2 SVGIG (reference sequence). This CDR3 spans 14 amino acids. CDR3 sequence reads: CAWGKTGWNSPLHF. CDR3 DNA: TGTGCCTGGGGGAAAACAGGGTGGAATTCACCCCTCCACTTT.

The rearrangement uses TRBV14 and TRBJ2-6; 8 nucleotides agree with TRBD1. J was trimmed by 5 bases and V by 0 bases; bases with no gene match: 12. CDR3 size: 19 residues. Germline loops: CDR1 SGHDN, CDR2 FVKESK. The CDR3, as DNA: TGTGCCAGCAGCCAAGATCTAACAGGGGGGAGGAACTGGGCCAACGTCCTGACTTTC. Translating it yields CASSQDLTGGRNWANVLTF.

This clone was found once. The CDR3 loop is CASSLVGLTKETQYF. The CDR3 DNA reads as TGTGCCAGCAGCTTAGTGGGACTTACAAAAGAGACCCAGTACTTC. The rearrangement uses TRBV7-9 and TRBJ2-5; TRBD2 is a possible D gene (6 bases). Trimming removed 1 base at V and 3 bases at J, with 12 bases between. CDR1 and CDR2 (germline): SEHNR, FQNEAQ (reference sequence). The CDR3 runs 15 residues.

The chain carries TRBV6-5 and TRBJ2-2; 7 positions agree with TRBD1. From germline, CDR1 is MNHEY and CDR2 SVGAGI. The J segment lost 5 bases and the V segment lost 7 bases, leaving 4 bases of the junction unmatched. This CDR3 has 13 amino acids. The CDR3 is CASNDRVTGELFF. CDR3 nucleotides: TGTGCCAGCAACGACAGGGTGACCGGGGAGCTGTTTTTT.

This chain connects TRBV18 to TRBJ2-7; D unclear. Trimming took off 3 bases at V and 0 bases at J, with 9 bases between the two ends. CDR3 length: 14 residues. Germline values: CDR1 KGHSH, CDR2 LQKENI. As DNA, the CDR3 is TGTGCCAGCTCACCGGGCGCAAGCTCCTACGAGCAGTACTTC. Translated, it gives CASSPGASSYEQYF.

This clone was picked up a small number of times. The chain links TRBV10-3 to TRBJ1-5; D is possibly TRBD1 (5 bases). This CDR3 is 12 amino acids long. V shed 3 bases and J shed 7 bases, with 7 bases lying between them. Germline lookup yields CDR1 ENHRY and CDR2 SYGVKD. The CDR3 sequence is CAISDGDQPQHF. DNA of the CDR3: TGTGCCATCAGTGACGGGGACCAGCCCCAGCATTTT.

DNA for the CDR3: TGCGCCAGCAGCTCGAGCACTACGGGACAGGGGAGCGGTGGCTACACCTTC. It codes for CASSSSTTGQGSGGYTF. The chain has TRBV5-1 and TRBJ1-2; 10 bases map to TRBD1. CDR3 length equals 17 residues. V lost 3 bases, J lost 7 bases, and 15 bases stayed unmatched. The V gene's germline CDR1 is SGHRS and CDR2 YFSETQ.

This clone was observed a single time. This rearrangement joins TRBV6-6 to TRBJ1-1, with TRBD1 identical over 8 bases. The CDR3 runs 15 residues. The trim removed 6 bases at V and 3 bases at J, leaving 9 bases unmatched. CDR1 MNHNY and CDR2 SVGAGI come from the germline V gene (reference sequence). The CDR3 nucleotides read TGTGCCAGCAGGGACAGGGCGCAAGGGGACACTGAAGCTTTCTTT. Translated, it gives CASRDRAQGDTEAFF.

This rearrangement joins TRBV5-1 to TRBJ1-6, with D maybe TRBD1 (5 bases). CDR3 length equals 15 residues. The germline V gene has CDR1 SGHRS and CDR2 YFSETQ. The V and J ends lost 4 bases and 7 bases respectively, with 15 bases between them. The CDR3 spells CASSRGLTGNSPLHF. The CDR3 DNA is TGCGCCAGCAGCCGGGGCCTCACGGGCAATTCACCCCTCCACTTT.

The rearrangement joins TRBV5-8 to TRBJ1-6; D is possibly TRBD1 (5 bases). Trimming stripped 4 bases from V and 5 bases from J, with 10 bases between. The CDR3 totals 14 residues. CDR1 and CDR2 from the germline V gene are SGHTS and YDEGEE. The CDR3 here is CASSVGGNNSPLHF. Here the CDR3 DNA reads TGTGCCAGCAGCGTTGGGGGGAATAATTCACCCCTCCACTTT.

The chain recombines TRBV6-5 with TRBJ2-5, with 9 bases matching TRBD2. The CDR3 has 13 residues. The germline V gene has CDR1 MNHEY and CDR2 SVGAGI. The trim removed 7 bases at V and 8 bases at J, leaving 8 bases unmatched. Written as DNA, the CDR3 is TGTGCCAGCATGGATAGCGGGGGTAGAACCCAGTACTTC. This codes for CASMDSGGRTQYF.

This chain uses TRBV6-4 with TRBJ2-7, with D uncertain. V dropped 4 bases and J dropped 0 bases, with 10 bases sitting between them. Germline V gene data show CDR1 as MRHNA and CDR2 as SNTAGT. The CDR3 extends over 14 amino acids. CDR3 sequence reads: CASSAETHSYEQYF. DNA of the CDR3: TGTGCCAGCAGTGCAGAGACACACTCCTACGAGCAGTACTTC.

The rearrangement links TRBV7-2 to TRBJ1-5, with D hard to call. V lost 1 base to trimming and J lost 0 bases, with 7 bases between them. This CDR3 has 15 amino acids. The germline CDR1 and CDR2 sequences are SGHTA and FQGNSA. The CDR3 loop reads CASSLVGNSNQPQHF. In DNA form, the CDR3 reads TGTGCCAGCAGCTTAGTTGGGAATAGCAATCAGCCCCAGCATTTT. Supplemented by reference TRBV7-2 and TRBJ1-5, the full variable domain reads GAGVSQSPSNKVTEKGKDVELRCDPISGHTALYWYRQSLGQGLEFLIYFQGNSAPDKSGLPSDRFSAERTGGSVSTLTIQRTQQEDSAVYLCASSLVGNSNQPQHFGDGTRLSIL.